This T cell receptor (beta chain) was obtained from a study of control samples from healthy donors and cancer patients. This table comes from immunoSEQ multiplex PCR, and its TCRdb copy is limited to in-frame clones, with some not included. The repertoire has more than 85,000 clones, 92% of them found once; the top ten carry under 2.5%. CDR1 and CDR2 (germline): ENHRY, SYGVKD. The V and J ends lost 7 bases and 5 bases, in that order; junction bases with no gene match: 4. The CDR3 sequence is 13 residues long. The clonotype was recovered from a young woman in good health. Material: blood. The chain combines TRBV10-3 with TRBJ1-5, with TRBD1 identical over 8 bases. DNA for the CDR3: TGTGCCATCACAGGGGGCCTCTATCAGCCCCAGCATTTT. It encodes CAITGGLYQPQHF.